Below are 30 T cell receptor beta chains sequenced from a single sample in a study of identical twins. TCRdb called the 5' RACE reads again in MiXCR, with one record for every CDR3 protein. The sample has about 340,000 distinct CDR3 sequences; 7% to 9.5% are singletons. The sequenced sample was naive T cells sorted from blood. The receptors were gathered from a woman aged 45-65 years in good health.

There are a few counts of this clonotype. This chain's CDR3 is CASSPGLNTDTQYF. The CDR3 coding sequence is TGTGCCAGCAGCCCAGGCCTAAACACAGATACGCAGTATTTT. The genes are TRBV7-8 and TRBJ2-3; no definite D call. In germline, CDR1 is SGHVS, CDR2 FQNEAQ. V lost 5 bases to trimming and J lost 2 bases, with 11 bases between them. The CDR3 consists of 14 residues.

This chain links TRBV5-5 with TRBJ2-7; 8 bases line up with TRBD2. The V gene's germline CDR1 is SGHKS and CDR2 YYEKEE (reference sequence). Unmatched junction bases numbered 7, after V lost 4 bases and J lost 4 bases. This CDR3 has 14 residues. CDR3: CASSAVAGMYEQYF. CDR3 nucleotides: TGTGCCAGCAGCGCCGTAGCGGGAATGTACGAGCAGTACTTC.

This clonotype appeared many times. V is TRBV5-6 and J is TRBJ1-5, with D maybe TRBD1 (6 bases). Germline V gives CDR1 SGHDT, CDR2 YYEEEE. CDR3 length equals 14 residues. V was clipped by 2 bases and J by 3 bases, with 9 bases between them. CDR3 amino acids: CASSFDRNNQPQHF. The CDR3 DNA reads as TGTGCCAGCAGCTTCGACAGGAACAATCAGCCCCAGCATTTT.

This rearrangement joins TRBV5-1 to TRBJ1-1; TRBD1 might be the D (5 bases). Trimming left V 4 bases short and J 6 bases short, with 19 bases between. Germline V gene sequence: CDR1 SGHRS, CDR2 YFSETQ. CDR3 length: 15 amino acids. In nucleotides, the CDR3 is TGCGCCAGCAGCCAAGTGTCAGGGCTCGTGGCTGAAGCTTTCTTT. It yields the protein CASSQVSGLVAEAFF. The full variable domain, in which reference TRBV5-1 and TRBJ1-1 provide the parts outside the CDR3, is KAGVTQTPRYLIKTRGQQVTLSCSPISGHRSVSWYQQTPGQGLQFLFEYFSETQRNKGNFPGRFSGRQFSNSRSEMNVSTLELGDSALYLCASSQVSGLVAEAFFGQGTRLTVV.

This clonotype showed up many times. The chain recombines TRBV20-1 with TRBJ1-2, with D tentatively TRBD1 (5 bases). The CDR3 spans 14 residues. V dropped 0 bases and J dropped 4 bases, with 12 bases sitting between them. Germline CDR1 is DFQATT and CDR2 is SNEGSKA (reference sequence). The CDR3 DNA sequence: TGCAGTGCTAGAGATCCAGACAGTTTCTATGGCTACACCTTC. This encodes CSARDPDSFYGYTF.

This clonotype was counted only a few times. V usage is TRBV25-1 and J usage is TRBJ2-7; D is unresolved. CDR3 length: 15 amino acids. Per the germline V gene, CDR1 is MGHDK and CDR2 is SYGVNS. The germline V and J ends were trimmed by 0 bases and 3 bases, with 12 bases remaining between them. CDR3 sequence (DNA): TGTGCCAGCAGTGAATACGTCAGGTCAGGCTACGAGCAGTACTTC. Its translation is CASSEYVRSGYEQYF.

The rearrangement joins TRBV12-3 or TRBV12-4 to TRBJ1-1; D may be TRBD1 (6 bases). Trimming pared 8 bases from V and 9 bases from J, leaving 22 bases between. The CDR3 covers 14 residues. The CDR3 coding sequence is TGTGCCAGCCGGATTAGCCAGGGGAACTTGAAAGCTTTCTTT. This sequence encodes CASRISQGNLKAFF.

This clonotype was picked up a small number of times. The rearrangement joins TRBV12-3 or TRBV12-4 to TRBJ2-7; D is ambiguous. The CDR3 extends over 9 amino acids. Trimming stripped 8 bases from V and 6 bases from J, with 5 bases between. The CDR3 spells CASDREQYV. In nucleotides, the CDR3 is TGTGCCAGCGACCGCGAGCAGTACGTC.

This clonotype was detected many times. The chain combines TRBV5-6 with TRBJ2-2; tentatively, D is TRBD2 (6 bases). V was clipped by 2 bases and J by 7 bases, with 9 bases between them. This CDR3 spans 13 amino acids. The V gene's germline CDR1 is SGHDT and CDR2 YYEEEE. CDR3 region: CASSFSGVGELFF. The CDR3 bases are TGTGCCAGCAGCTTTTCGGGAGTCGGGGAGCTGTTTTTT.

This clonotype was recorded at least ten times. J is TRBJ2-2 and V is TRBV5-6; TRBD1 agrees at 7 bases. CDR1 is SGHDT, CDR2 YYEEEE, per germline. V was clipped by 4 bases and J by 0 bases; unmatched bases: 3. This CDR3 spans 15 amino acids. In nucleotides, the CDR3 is TGTGCCAGCAGCCGCGACAGGGCGAACACCGGGGAGCTGTTTTTT. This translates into CASSRDRANTGELFF.

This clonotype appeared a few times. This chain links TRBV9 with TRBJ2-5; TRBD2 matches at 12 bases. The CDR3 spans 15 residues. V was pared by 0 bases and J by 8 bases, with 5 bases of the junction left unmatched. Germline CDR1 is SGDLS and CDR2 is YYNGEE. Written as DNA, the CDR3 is TGTGCCAGCAGCGTAGGACTAGCGGGAGCTGCAACCCAGTACTTC. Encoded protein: CASSVGLAGAATQYF.

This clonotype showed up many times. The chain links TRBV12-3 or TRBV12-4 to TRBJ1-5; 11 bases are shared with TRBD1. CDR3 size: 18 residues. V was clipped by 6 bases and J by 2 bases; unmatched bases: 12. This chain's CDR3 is CASSPGTGGSRGNQPQHF. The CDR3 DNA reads TGTGCCAGCAGCCCCGGGACAGGGGGGTCACGCGGCAATCAGCCCCAGCATTTT.

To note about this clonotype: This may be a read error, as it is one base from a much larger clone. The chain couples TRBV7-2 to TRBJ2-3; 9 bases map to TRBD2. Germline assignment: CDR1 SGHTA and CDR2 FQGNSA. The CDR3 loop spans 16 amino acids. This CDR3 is CASSLAEASGTDPQYF. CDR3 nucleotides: TGTGCCAGCAGCTTAGCCGAGGCTAGCGGGACAGATCCGCAGTATTTT.

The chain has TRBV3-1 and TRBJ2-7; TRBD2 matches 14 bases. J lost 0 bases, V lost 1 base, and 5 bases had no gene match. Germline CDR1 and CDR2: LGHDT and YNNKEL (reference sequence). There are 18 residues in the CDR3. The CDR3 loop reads CASSQGGTSGGSSYEQYF. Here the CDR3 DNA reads TGTGCCAGCAGCCAAGGGGGGACTAGCGGGGGAAGCTCCTACGAGCAGTACTTC.

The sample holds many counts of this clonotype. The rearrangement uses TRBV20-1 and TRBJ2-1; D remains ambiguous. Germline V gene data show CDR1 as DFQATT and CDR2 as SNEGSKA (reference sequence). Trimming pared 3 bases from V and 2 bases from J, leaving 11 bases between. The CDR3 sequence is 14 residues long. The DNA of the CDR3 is TGCAGTGCTAGGGTTTCGCGTACCTACAATGAGCAGTTCTTC. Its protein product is CSARVSRTYNEQFF.

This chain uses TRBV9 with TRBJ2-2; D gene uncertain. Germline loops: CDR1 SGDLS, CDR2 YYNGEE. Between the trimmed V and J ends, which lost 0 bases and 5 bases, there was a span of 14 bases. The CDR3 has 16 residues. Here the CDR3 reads CASSVASSEETGELFF. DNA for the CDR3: TGTGCCAGCAGCGTAGCTTCCAGTGAGGAGACCGGGGAGCTGTTTTTT.

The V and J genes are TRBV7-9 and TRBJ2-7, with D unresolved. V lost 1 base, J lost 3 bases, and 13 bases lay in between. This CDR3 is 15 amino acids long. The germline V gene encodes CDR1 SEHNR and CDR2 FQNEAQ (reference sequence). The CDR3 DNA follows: TGTGCCAGCAGCTTAGGAAAAAGGGTAAGCTACGAGCAGTACGTC. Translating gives CASSLGKRVSYEQYV.

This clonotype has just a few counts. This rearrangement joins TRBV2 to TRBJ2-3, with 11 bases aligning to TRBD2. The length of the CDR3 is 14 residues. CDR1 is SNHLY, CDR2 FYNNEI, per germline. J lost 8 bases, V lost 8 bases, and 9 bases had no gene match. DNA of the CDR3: TGTGCCAGCCCCGAACTAGCGGGAGTCCCTACGCAGTATTTT. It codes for CASPELAGVPTQYF.

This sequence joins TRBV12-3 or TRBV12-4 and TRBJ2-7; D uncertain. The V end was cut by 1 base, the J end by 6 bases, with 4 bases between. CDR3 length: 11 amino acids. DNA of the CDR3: TGTGCCAGCAGTTTAGGCGCCGAGCAGTACTTC. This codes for CASSLGAEQYF.

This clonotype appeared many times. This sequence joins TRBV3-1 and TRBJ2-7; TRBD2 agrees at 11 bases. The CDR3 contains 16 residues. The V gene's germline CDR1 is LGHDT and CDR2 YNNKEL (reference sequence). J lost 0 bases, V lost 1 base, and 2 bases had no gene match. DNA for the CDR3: TGTGCCAGCAGCCAAGGGACTAGCGGGCGCTCCTACGAGCAGTACTTC. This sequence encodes CASSQGTSGRSYEQYF.

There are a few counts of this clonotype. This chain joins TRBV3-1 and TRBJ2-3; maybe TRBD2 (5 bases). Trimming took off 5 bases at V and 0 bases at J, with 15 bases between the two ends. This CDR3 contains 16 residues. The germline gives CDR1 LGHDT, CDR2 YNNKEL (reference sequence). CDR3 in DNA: TGTGCCAGCAGCTTCCGGACTTCTCCTAGCACAGATACGCAGTATTTT. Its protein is CASSFRTSPSTDTQYF.

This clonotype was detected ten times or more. The CDR3, as DNA: TGCAGCGTTGGGACTAGCGGGGGGGAATACAATGAGCAGTTCTTC. Protein product: CSVGTSGGEYNEQFF. The V call is TRBV29-1, the J call TRBJ2-1, with TRBD2 identical over 15 bases. Germline V gives CDR1 SQVTM, CDR2 ANQGSEA. CDR3 size: 15 residues. V lost 4 bases and J lost 4; bases outside the gene matches: 2.

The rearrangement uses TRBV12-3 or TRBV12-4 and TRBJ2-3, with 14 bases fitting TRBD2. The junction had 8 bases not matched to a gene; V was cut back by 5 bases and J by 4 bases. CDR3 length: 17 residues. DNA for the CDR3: TGTGCCAGCAGTAGGAGACTAGCGGGAGGGAGGGCAGATACGCAGTATTTT. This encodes CASSRRLAGGRADTQYF.

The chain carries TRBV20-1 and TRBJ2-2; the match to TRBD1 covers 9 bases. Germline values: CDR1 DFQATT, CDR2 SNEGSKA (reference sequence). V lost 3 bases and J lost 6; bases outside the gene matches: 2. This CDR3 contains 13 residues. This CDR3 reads CSARTGGAGELFF. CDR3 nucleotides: TGCAGTGCTAGGACAGGGGGGGCCGGGGAGCTGTTTTTT.

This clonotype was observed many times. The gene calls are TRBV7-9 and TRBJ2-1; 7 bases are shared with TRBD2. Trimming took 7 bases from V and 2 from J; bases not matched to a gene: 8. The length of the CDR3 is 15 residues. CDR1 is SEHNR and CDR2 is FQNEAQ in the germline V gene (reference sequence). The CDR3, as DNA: TGTGCCAGCACCTACGGGGGGAACGCCTACAATGAGCAGTTCTTC. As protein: CASTYGGNAYNEQFF.

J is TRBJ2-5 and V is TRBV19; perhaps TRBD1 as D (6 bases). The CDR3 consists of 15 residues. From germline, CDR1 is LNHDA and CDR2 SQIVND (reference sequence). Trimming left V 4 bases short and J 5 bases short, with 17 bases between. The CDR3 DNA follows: TGTGCCAGTAGTACCTTAGGGGGTACCGGGGAGACCCAGTACTTC. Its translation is CASSTLGGTGETQYF.

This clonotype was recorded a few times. DNA of the CDR3: TGTGCCATCAGTGAAAGTCCCGGGGCCGAGCAGTTCTTC. Its protein is CAISESPGAEQFF. The V and J genes are TRBV10-3 and TRBJ2-1, with D perhaps given as TRBD1 or TRBD2 (5 bases each). CDR3 size: 13 residues. Trimming removed 3 bases from V and 10 bases from J, with 13 bases in between. Looked up from germline, CDR1 is ENHRY and CDR2 is SYGVKD.

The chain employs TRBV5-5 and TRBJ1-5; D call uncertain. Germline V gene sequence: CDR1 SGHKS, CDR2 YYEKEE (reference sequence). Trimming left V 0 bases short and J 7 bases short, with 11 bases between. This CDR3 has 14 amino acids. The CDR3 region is CASSLDWGSQPQHF. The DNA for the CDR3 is TGTGCCAGCAGCTTGGACTGGGGATCCCAGCCCCAGCATTTT.

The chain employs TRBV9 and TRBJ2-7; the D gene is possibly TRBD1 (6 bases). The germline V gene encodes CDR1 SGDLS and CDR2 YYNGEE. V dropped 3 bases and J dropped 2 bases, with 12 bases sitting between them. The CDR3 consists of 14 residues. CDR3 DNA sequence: TGTGCCAGCAGCGCCGATCGACAGGCCTACGAGCAGTACTTC. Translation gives CASSADRQAYEQYF.

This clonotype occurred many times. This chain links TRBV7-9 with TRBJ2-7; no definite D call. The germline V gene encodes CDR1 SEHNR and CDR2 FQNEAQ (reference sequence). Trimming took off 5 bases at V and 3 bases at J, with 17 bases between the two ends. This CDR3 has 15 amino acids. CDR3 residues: CASSPYGKDDYEQYF. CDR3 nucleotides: TGTGCCAGCAGCCCATACGGAAAGGACGACTACGAGCAGTACTTC.